The clone carrying this T cell receptor beta chain was detected only a few times. The data are from a study of blood T cell repertoires in COVID-19. The method was immunoSEQ multiplex PCR; TCRdb's version includes in-frame clones alone and lacks a portion of them. The repertoire holds more than 95,000 clones, with 86% as singletons. Losses at the gene ends were 5 bases for V and 9 bases for J; bases not matched to a gene: 7. CDR3 length equals 13 residues. Germline V lookup: CDR1 SGHVS, CDR2 FQNEAQ. The chain couples TRBV7-8 to TRBJ1-5; 7 positions agree with TRBD1. The sample taken for sequencing was peripheral blood. This clonotype originated in a man between 65 and 79 years old who had recovered from COVID-19. The CDR3 sequence is CASSEQGPGPQHF. The CDR3 DNA sequence: TGTGCCAGCAGCGAACAGGGGCCAGGGCCCCAGCATTTT.